This is a list of T cell receptor beta chains from one sample in a study of tumor-infiltrating lymphocytes in primary liver carcinoma. TCRdb ran MiXCR on the multiplex PCR reads and lists one entry per CDR3 protein. The table lists about 41,000 distinct CDR3 sequences, around 70% of them singletons. The sample consisted of liver tumor tissue from sampling region 2. The origin of the receptors is a man between 35 and 55 years old with primary liver carcinoma and hepatitis B virus infection. Both conserved end residues are part of each CDR3. Fields, in order: D gene, V gene, clone size, J gene, CDR3 DNA, CDR3 protein. D genes are given only for firm matches. Clone size appears in some rows only: once, few, many, or a class for an expanded clone.

-	TRBV11-2	-	TRBJ2-7	TGTGCCAGCAGCCCCAGGGGAGGGCCCTACGAGCGGTATTTC	CASSPRGGPYERYF
-	TRBV29-1	few	TRBJ2-7	TGCAGCGTTGCTCCGGCAGGACTCCACGAGCAGTACTTC	CSVAPAGLHEQYF
-	TRBV15	many	TRBJ2-5	TGTGCCACCAGCAGCGATGGCGGAGGACTCCAAGAGACCCAGTACTTC	CATSSDGGGLQETQYF
-	TRBV30	many	TRBJ1-4	TGTGCCTGGAGTAACCAGGGACGTGAAAAACTGTTTTTT	CAWSNQGREKLFF
TRBD1	TRBV29-1	-	TRBJ1-1	TGCAGTGACTACAGGGGAGCTTTCTTT	CSDYRGAFF
TRBD1	TRBV6-5	-	TRBJ2-5	TGTGTCAGCAGGGGGTACCGAGAGACCCAGTACTTC	CVSRGYRETQYF
TRBD2	TRBV5-1	-	TRBJ2-3	TGCGCCAGCAGGGAATCTAGCGGGAGTTCCACAGATACGCGGTATTTT	CASRESSGSSTDTRYF
TRBD2	TRBV11-2	-	TRBJ2-5	TGTGCTAGCTGCTTGAGACTAGCGGGTGACTCAAGCGAGACCCAATACTTC	CASCLRLAGDSSETQYF
-	TRBV29-1	-	TRBJ1-1	TGCAGCGTCGTCAGAGGGAGGGTGAACACCGAAGCTTTCTTT	CSVVRGRVNTEAFF
-	TRBV6-5	-	TRBJ1-1	TGTGCCAGCTGTTACGTTAGGAAGAGTGGCACTGAAGCTTTCTTT	CASCYVRKSGTEAFF
-	TRBV4-1	many	TRBJ2-6	TGCGCCAGCAGCCAAGTTTTTCAGGACTCTGGGGCCAACGTCCTGACTTTC	CASSQVFQDSGANVLTF
-	TRBV5-4	once	TRBJ2-3	TGTGCCAGCAACTTGGGCGGGATGGGCACAGGTACGCAGTATTTT	CASNLGGMGTGTQYF
TRBD1	TRBV5-1	-	TRBJ1-2	TGCGCCAGCAGCCCCGACAGGGTATCCTATGGCTACACCTTC	CASSPDRVSYGYTF